Presented here are 27 T cell receptor beta chains from one specimen sequenced in a study of PD-L1 blockade in urothelial cancer. The time point denotes: pretreatment peripheral blood. TCRdb's copy holds only in-frame clones and misses some; the assay was immunoSEQ multiplex PCR. Found here are around 63,000 clones, more than 80% of them singletons; the top ten hold around 1.5%. Sequenced material: PBMCs, taken around atezolizumab (anti-PD-L1) treatment. Every receptor here comes from a man aged 65 to 85 with urothelial cancer.

The chain joins TRBV19 to TRBJ2-5, with D perhaps TRBD1 (5 bases). Germline V gene data show CDR1 as LNHDA and CDR2 as SQIVND (reference sequence). CDR3 length: 15 residues. Trimming pared 1 base from V and 2 bases from J, leaving 11 bases between. The CDR3 protein is CASSIVDTPQETQYF. In nucleotides, the CDR3 is TGTGCCAGTAGTATAGTGGACACTCCGCAAGAGACCCAGTACTTC.

CDR3 in DNA: TGTGCCACCAGCAGAGAGGGCAGTGAGCAGTTCTTC. It codes for CATSREGSEQFF. V is TRBV15 and J is TRBJ2-1; no firm D call. Per germline, CDR1 LNHNV and CDR2 YYDKDF (reference sequence). This CDR3 spans 12 amino acids. V lost 0 bases and J 9 bases, leaving 6 bases between the germline ends.

J is TRBJ2-3 and V is TRBV19; 10 bases align to TRBD2. V shed 4 bases, J shed 2 bases, and the junction held 9 bases outside the gene matches. Germline CDR1 is LNHDA and CDR2 is SQIVND (reference sequence). This CDR3 has 17 residues. CDR3 loop: CASSRGTSARYTDTQYF. Written as DNA, the CDR3 is TGTGCCAGTAGTAGAGGGACTAGCGCCAGATACACAGATACGCAGTATTTT. Full variable domain (remainder filled in from reference TRBV19 and TRBJ2-3): DGGITQSPKYLFRKEGQNVTLSCEQNLNHDAMYWYRQDPGQGLRLIYYSQIVNDFQKGDIAEGYSVSREKKESFPLTVTSAQKNPTAFYLCASSRGTSARYTDTQYFGPGTRLTVL.

This clone is categorized as medium-sized. The chain employs TRBV27 and TRBJ2-7; a weak D match, TRBD2 (7 bases). Germline V gene lookup returns CDR1 MNHEY and CDR2 SMNVEV (reference sequence). Trimming shortened V by 3 bases and J by 7 bases, and 22 bases separated the two germline ends. The length of the CDR3 is 16 residues. CDR3 in amino acids: CASSLRGGGGVREQYF. The CDR3, as DNA: TGTGCCAGCAGTTTGAGGGGGGGCGGAGGAGTGAGGGAGCAGTACTTC.

The J gene is TRBJ2-5, the V gene TRBV28, with 7 bases fitting TRBD1. The CDR3 loop spans 13 amino acids. Germline V gives CDR1 MDHEN, CDR2 SYDVKM. The junction had 5 bases not matched to a gene; V was cut back by 7 bases and J by 3 bases. CDR3 nucleotides: TGTGCCAGCACAGGGACAGCTGAAGAGACCCAGTACTTC. Amino acids: CASTGTAEETQYF.

This clone has a handful of counts. The rearrangement joins TRBV7-6 to TRBJ1-4; 8 bases align to TRBD1. Germline loops: CDR1 SGHVS, CDR2 FNYEAQ. V shed 4 bases, J shed 6 bases, and the junction held 4 bases outside the gene matches. The CDR3 is 14 residues long. CDR3 nucleotides: TGTGCCAGCAGCTCTGGACAGGGAGATGAAAAACTGTTTTTT. Encoded protein: CASSSGQGDEKLFF.

Worth noting for this clone: Other nucleotide sequences in the sample specify the same CDR3. The rearrangement links TRBV19 to TRBJ2-5; D is ambiguous. The CDR3 has 12 residues. Germline V lookup: CDR1 LNHDA, CDR2 SQIVND (reference sequence). V was clipped by 7 bases and J by 4 bases, with 10 bases between them. The CDR3, as DNA: TGTGCCAGTACCCCCGGCGGAGAGACCCAGTACTTC. Amino acids: CASTPGGETQYF.

The J gene is TRBJ1-1, the V gene TRBV27; 9 bases align to TRBD1. CDR1 and CDR2 from the germline V gene are MNHEY and SMNVEV (reference sequence). The CDR3 is made up of 13 amino acids. The V gene end was trimmed by 7 bases and the J gene end by 8 bases; junction bases not matched to a gene: 8. In DNA, the CDR3 is TGTGCCAGCATCCTACAGGGGGCGGGCGAAGCTTTCTTT. It translates to CASILQGAGEAFF.

The CDR3 region has the DNA TGTGCCAGCAGTTTGATAGGGGCGGGACCCTACAATGAGCAGTTCTTC. It is translated as CASSLIGAGPYNEQFF. The genes are TRBV7-9 and TRBJ2-1; D is perhaps TRBD2 (6 bases). V dropped 6 bases and J dropped 2 bases, with 17 bases sitting between them. The CDR3 totals 16 residues. The V gene's germline CDR1 is SEHNR and CDR2 FQNEAQ (reference sequence).

CDR3 DNA: TGCGCCAGCAGACGAGGACCGGGGACTAGCACAGATACGCAGTATTTT. Translating gives CASRRGPGTSTDTQYF. This rearrangement joins TRBV5-1 to TRBJ2-3; weak D call: TRBD2 (6 bases). Germline V gene sequence: CDR1 SGHRS, CDR2 YFSETQ. The CDR3 is 16 residues long. The V gene lost 5 bases and the J gene lost 0 bases, with 16 bases spanning the gap.

The rearrangement joins TRBV5-4 to TRBJ1-1; 7 nucleotides match TRBD1. Germline loops: CDR1 SGHNT, CDR2 YYREEE (reference sequence). The CDR3 contains 16 residues. V lost 4 bases to trimming and J lost 2 bases; unmatched junction nucleotides: 11. CDR3 in amino acids: CASSRRGTGVNTEAFF. In DNA form, the CDR3 reads TGTGCCAGCAGCCGTAGGGGAACAGGGGTTAACACTGAAGCTTTCTTT.

This chain links TRBV4-2 with TRBJ2-3; D is undetermined. CDR1 and CDR2 (germline): LGHNA, YNFKEQ. CDR3 size: 13 residues. V gave up 4 bases and J gave up 0 bases, with 5 bases separating them. DNA of the CDR3: TGTGCCAGCAGCCTACAGAGCACAGATACGCAGTATTTT. Its translation: CASSLQSTDTQYF.

The chain recombines TRBV5-4 with TRBJ2-7; TRBD2 agrees at 12 bases. V lost 4 bases, J lost 4 bases, and 6 bases stayed unmatched. Germline CDR1 reads SGHNT; CDR2 reads YYREEE (reference sequence). There are 15 residues in the CDR3. The CDR3 loop reads CASSRPLAGGYEQYF. The CDR3 bases are TGTGCCAGCAGCCGTCCACTAGCGGGAGGTTACGAGCAGTACTTC.

The V and J genes are TRBV9 and TRBJ2-1; perhaps TRBD2 as D (6 bases). There are 15 residues in the CDR3. CDR1 and CDR2 (germline): SGDLS, YYNGEE. V was shortened by 4 bases and J by 3 bases, with 14 bases between the two germline ends. As DNA, the CDR3 is TGTGCCAGCAGCCCTTCGGGAGATTTCTACAATGAGCAGTTCTTC. Protein sequence: CASSPSGDFYNEQFF.

The chain carries TRBV19 and TRBJ1-1; no clear D. Germline V CDR1 and CDR2: LNHDA, SQIVND (reference sequence). The length of the CDR3 is 11 residues. The CDR3 DNA sequence: TGTGGGGCGGGGAAGCACACTGAAGCTTTCTTT. Translating gives CGAGKHTEAFF.

The rearrangement links TRBV28 to TRBJ1-1, with D hard to call. This CDR3 comprises 14 residues. CDR1 is MDHEN and CDR2 is SYDVKM in the germline V gene. Trimming left V 6 bases short and J 2 bases short, with 13 bases between. CDR3 amino acids: CASSQSEVNTEAFF. CDR3 DNA sequence: TGTGCCAGCAGCCAAAGTGAGGTAAACACTGAAGCTTTCTTT. Full variable domain (remainder filled in from reference TRBV28 and TRBJ1-1): DVKVTQSSRYLVKRTGEKVFLECVQDMDHENMFWYRQDPGLGLRLIYFSYDVKMKEKGDIPEGYSVSREKKERFSLILESASTNQTSMYLCASSQSEVNTEAFFGQGTRLTVV.

The genes are TRBV19 and TRBJ1-1, with a tentative D call TRBD1 (5 bases). V was cut by 7 bases and J by 0 bases, with 12 bases left in between. CDR1 and CDR2 (germline): LNHDA, SQIVND (reference sequence). The CDR3 extends over 14 amino acids. Written as DNA, the CDR3 is TGTGCCAGTAAGATGAAGGGGTTGAACACTGAAGCTTTCTTT. It yields the protein CASKMKGLNTEAFF.

This clone was detected only a few times. The chain uses TRBV6-5 and TRBJ1-1; TRBD1 is a possible D gene (6 bases). There are 14 residues in the CDR3. Trimming stripped 2 bases from V and 7 bases from J, with 14 bases between. Germline CDR1 is MNHEY and CDR2 is SVGAGI. CDR3 loop: CASSYRDNENEAFF. As DNA, the CDR3 is TGTGCCAGCAGTTACCGGGACAACGAGAATGAAGCTTTCTTT.

V gene TRBV30 combines with J gene TRBJ1-5; a weak D match, TRBD1 (5 bases). V was shortened by 2 bases and J by 1 base, with 15 bases between the two germline ends. The germline gives CDR1 GTSNPN, CDR2 SVGIG (reference sequence). The CDR3 spans 16 residues. The DNA for the CDR3 is TGTGCCTGGAGTCGGCAGGGCAGTGGGAGCAATCAGCCCCAGCATTTT. This gives the protein CAWSRQGSGSNQPQHF.

The chain is built from TRBV5-1 and TRBJ2-1; 14 bases match TRBD2. V was clipped by 4 bases and J by 10 bases; unmatched bases: 7. CDR3 length: 15 residues. From germline, CDR1 is SGHRS and CDR2 YFSETQ. CDR3 nucleotide sequence: TGCGCCAGCAGCCTAGGGACTAGCGGGAGTCACGAGCAGTTCTTC. Amino acids: CASSLGTSGSHEQFF.

The chain employs TRBV14 and TRBJ2-7; 8 bases agree with TRBD2. Germline assignment: CDR1 SGHDN and CDR2 FVKESK. Losses at the gene ends were 0 bases for V and 6 bases for J; bases not matched to a gene: 10. This CDR3 region has 16 residues. The CDR3 loop reads CASSQDPAGAWSEQYF. CDR3 in DNA: TGTGCCAGCAGCCAAGACCCAGCGGGAGCGTGGTCCGAGCAGTACTTC.

This clone was seen a single time. V is TRBV7-2 and J is TRBJ1-2; 8 bases are shared with TRBD1. J was trimmed by 7 bases and V by 8 bases; bases with no gene match: 9. Germline loops: CDR1 SGHTA, CDR2 FQGNSA. CDR3 length: 13 residues. Here the CDR3 DNA reads TGTGCCAGCGCGACAGGGGTAGTGAGTGGCTACACCTTC. As protein: CASATGVVSGYTF.

This clone was observed once. This sequence joins TRBV28 and TRBJ2-2; 7 nucleotides match TRBD1. Trimming took 7 bases from V and 4 from J; bases not matched to a gene: 6. CDR1 is MDHEN and CDR2 is SYDVKM in the germline V gene. The CDR3 spans 14 residues. CDR3 bases: TGTGCCAGCACCTCAGGGGGAGCCACCGGGGAGCTGTTTTTT. Its protein is CASTSGGATGELFF.

There are a few counts of this clone. V and J are TRBV19 and TRBJ1-1; D uncertain. CDR1 and CDR2 (germline): LNHDA, SQIVND (reference sequence). Trimming took 3 bases from V and 4 from J, leaving 12 bases between them. The CDR3 runs to 14 residues. CDR3 in DNA: TGTGCCAGTAGTATGCCAGAAATGGTCACTGAAGCTTTCTTT. Protein: CASSMPEMVTEAFF.

This chain uses TRBV6-1 with TRBJ2-3, with TRBD1 matching over 9 bases. V shed 4 bases, J shed 2 bases, and the junction held 7 bases outside the gene matches. CDR3 size: 16 residues. Germline V lookup: CDR1 MNHNS, CDR2 SASEGT. CDR3 sequence reads: CASSGLQGATTDTQYF. The DNA of the CDR3 is TGTGCCAGCAGTGGGCTACAGGGGGCGACCACAGATACGCAGTATTTT.

The count of this clone is one. This chain links TRBV7-2 with TRBJ2-5; TRBD2 agrees at 11 bases. The CDR3 consists of 14 residues. The V segment lost 6 bases and the J segment 7 bases; nucleotides outside the gene matches: 7. Germline CDR1 is SGHTA and CDR2 is FQGNSA. The CDR3 spells CASRSSGRYGTQYF. The CDR3 nucleotides read TGTGCCAGCAGATCTAGCGGGAGGTATGGGACCCAGTACTTC.

This clone has only one observation. The chain links TRBV15 to TRBJ1-5; tentatively, D is TRBD1 (5 bases). V was shortened by 0 bases and J by 3 bases, with 18 bases between the two germline ends. Germline loops: CDR1 LNHNV, CDR2 YYDKDF (reference sequence). CDR3 length: 18 residues. As DNA, the CDR3 is TGTGCCACCAGCAGAGAGAGGCAGGGCTCTTCTGACAATCAGCCCCAGCATTTT. It encodes CATSRERQGSSDNQPQHF.